These T cell receptor beta chains were read from a single sample in a study of shared clonotypes between healthy human individuals. Sequenced by immunoSEQ multiplex PCR; TCRdb stores in-frame clones only, minus some. The repertoire holds 2,500,000 or so clones, with approximately 90% as singletons. The source material was naive CD4+ T cells from PBMCs. The receptors were gathered from a young man in good health. Some clones in this sample may be carry-over from other donors' samples. Each CDR3 is given with its conserved first and last residue. The order of the fields is CDR3 protein, CDR3 DNA, J gene, V gene, D gene, clone size, CDR3 length. D genes are given only for firm matches. Where a row states a size, it is once, few, many or the class of an expanded clone; other rows omit it.

CDR3 protein: CAWRLPSGGYEQYF
CDR3 DNA: TGTGCCTGGAGACTCCCTTCGGGGGGCTACGAGCAGTACTTC
J gene: TRBJ2-7
V gene: TRBV30
D gene: TRBD2
clone size: -
CDR3 length: 14

CDR3 protein: CASSFFAASEAFF
CDR3 DNA: TGCGCCAGCAGCTTCTTCGCCGCGTCTGAAGCTTTCTTT
J gene: TRBJ1-1
V gene: TRBV5-1
D gene: -
clone size: -
CDR3 length: 13

CDR3 protein: CASSPRSPPEAFF
CDR3 DNA: TGTGCCAGCTCACCACGGAGCCCCCCTGAAGCTTTCTTT
J gene: TRBJ1-1
V gene: TRBV18
D gene: -
clone size: few
CDR3 length: 13

CDR3 protein: CASSQGGFGLYNEQFF
CDR3 DNA: TGCGCCAGCAGCCAAGGGGGTTTTGGCTTATACAATGAGCAGTTCTTC
J gene: TRBJ2-1
V gene: TRBV4-3
D gene: -
clone size: -
CDR3 length: 16

CDR3 protein: CASGQGTFGNTIYF
CDR3 DNA: TGTGCCAGCGGACAGGGGACCTTTGGAAACACCATATATTTT
J gene: TRBJ1-3
V gene: TRBV6-1
D gene: TRBD1
clone size: -
CDR3 length: 14

CDR3 protein: CASTRDGGAPETQYF
CDR3 DNA: TGTGCCAGCACCCGGGACGGGGGCGCCCCAGAGACCCAGTACTTC
J gene: TRBJ2-5
V gene: TRBV2
D gene: -
clone size: -
CDR3 length: 15

CDR3 protein: CASSVGLAGAYEQYF
CDR3 DNA: TGTGCCAGCAGCGTCGGACTAGCGGGGGCCTACGAGCAGTACTTC
J gene: TRBJ2-7
V gene: TRBV9
D gene: TRBD2
clone size: -
CDR3 length: 15

CDR3 protein: CASSLGGTGPENIQYF
CDR3 DNA: TGCGCCAGCAGCTTGGGGGGCACAGGGCCTGAAAACATTCAGTACTTC
J gene: TRBJ2-4
V gene: TRBV5-1
D gene: -
clone size: -
CDR3 length: 16

CDR3 protein: CASGWAYGYTF
CDR3 DNA: TGTGCCAGCGGTTGGGCCTATGGCTACACCTTC
J gene: TRBJ1-2
V gene: TRBV28
D gene: -
clone size: -
CDR3 length: 11

CDR3 protein: CASSTTGGLMETQYF
CDR3 DNA: TGTGCCAGCAGCACGACAGGGGGCCTTATGGAGACCCAGTACTTC
J gene: TRBJ2-5
V gene: TRBV7-6
D gene: TRBD1
clone size: once
CDR3 length: 15

CDR3 protein: CASSFNSPPEAFF
CDR3 DNA: TGTGCCAGCAGTTTCAATAGCCCCCCTGAAGCTTTCTTT
J gene: TRBJ1-1
V gene: TRBV28
D gene: -
clone size: -
CDR3 length: 13

CDR3 protein: CASSPRDSNEKLFF
CDR3 DNA: TGTGCCAGCAGCCCCCGGGACAGCAATGAAAAACTGTTTTTT
J gene: TRBJ1-4
V gene: TRBV7-6
D gene: TRBD1
clone size: -
CDR3 length: 14

CDR3 protein: CASRLEVTGGPNEQFF
CDR3 DNA: TGTGCAAGTCGCTTAGAGGTGACGGGAGGGCCCAATGAGCAGTTCTTC
J gene: TRBJ2-1
V gene: TRBV12-2
D gene: -
clone size: -
CDR3 length: 16

CDR3 protein: CASGFNSNQPQHF
CDR3 DNA: TGTGCTAGTGGTTTTAACAGCAATCAGCCCCAGCATTTT
J gene: TRBJ1-5
V gene: TRBV12-5
D gene: -
clone size: -
CDR3 length: 13

CDR3 protein: CASRTGGALHSTDTQYF
CDR3 DNA: TGTGCCAGCAGAACCGGGGGGGCTCTACATAGCACAGATACGCAGTATTTT
J gene: TRBJ2-3
V gene: TRBV28
D gene: TRBD2
clone size: -
CDR3 length: 17

CDR3 protein: CASSYSQGAKNIQYF
CDR3 DNA: TGTGCCAGCAGTTACTCCCAGGGAGCCAAAAACATTCAGTACTTC
J gene: TRBJ2-4
V gene: TRBV6-6
D gene: -
clone size: -
CDR3 length: 15

CDR3 protein: CASSEVVTGSRLGQPQHF
CDR3 DNA: TGCGCCAGCAGTGAAGTGGTGACAGGTAGTCGGTTAGGTCAGCCCCAGCATTTT
J gene: TRBJ1-5
V gene: TRBV4-1
D gene: -
clone size: -
CDR3 length: 18

CDR3 protein: CASSEHSGRYSGNTIYF
CDR3 DNA: TGTGCCAGTAGTGAACACTCGGGACGGTACTCTGGAAACACCATATATTTT
J gene: TRBJ1-3
V gene: TRBV19
D gene: -
clone size: -
CDR3 length: 17

CDR3 protein: CASSIDRGDQPQHF
CDR3 DNA: TGTGCCAGTAGTATAGATCGCGGGGATCAGCCCCAGCATTTT
J gene: TRBJ1-5
V gene: TRBV19
D gene: -
clone size: -
CDR3 length: 14

CDR3 protein: CASSLAIANTEAFF
CDR3 DNA: TGTGCCAGCAGCTTGGCTATCGCGAACACTGAAGCTTTCTTT
J gene: TRBJ1-1
V gene: TRBV5-5
D gene: -
clone size: few
CDR3 length: 14

CDR3 protein: CASSLGRGANTGELFF
CDR3 DNA: TGTGCCAGCAGCTTGGGCAGGGGCGCGAACACCGGGGAGCTGTTTTTT
J gene: TRBJ2-2
V gene: TRBV5-5
D gene: -
clone size: -
CDR3 length: 16

CDR3 protein: CASSPTGRGEQYF
CDR3 DNA: TGTGCCAGCAGCCCTACAGGGAGAGGCGAGCAGTACTTC
J gene: TRBJ2-7
V gene: TRBV7-3
D gene: -
clone size: -
CDR3 length: 13

CDR3 protein: CASSRTGEETQYF
CDR3 DNA: TGTGCCAGCTCACGAACAGGGGAAGAGACCCAGTACTTC
J gene: TRBJ2-5
V gene: TRBV18
D gene: TRBD1
clone size: -
CDR3 length: 13

CDR3 protein: CASSLASTTETQYF
CDR3 DNA: TGCGCCAGCAGCTTGGCCAGTACGACGGAGACCCAGTACTTC
J gene: TRBJ2-5
V gene: TRBV5-1
D gene: -
clone size: -
CDR3 length: 14

CDR3 protein: CASSLVVRVSPLHF
CDR3 DNA: TGTGCCAGCAGTTTAGTTGTCAGGGTTTCACCCCTCCACTTT
J gene: TRBJ1-6
V gene: TRBV28
D gene: -
clone size: -
CDR3 length: 14

CDR3 protein: CASSPRQPNQPQHF
CDR3 DNA: TGTGCCAGCAGTCCCCGACAGCCCAATCAGCCCCAGCATTTT
J gene: TRBJ1-5
V gene: TRBV28
D gene: -
clone size: -
CDR3 length: 14

CDR3 protein: CASSPLGSSYNEQFF
CDR3 DNA: TGTGCCAGTAGTCCTCTGGGGAGCTCCTACAATGAGCAGTTCTTC
J gene: TRBJ2-1
V gene: TRBV19
D gene: -
clone size: once
CDR3 length: 15

CDR3 protein: CASQGPGELFF
CDR3 DNA: TGCGCCAGCCAGGGCCCCGGGGAGCTGTTTTTT
J gene: TRBJ2-2
V gene: TRBV5-1
D gene: -
clone size: -
CDR3 length: 11

CDR3 protein: CASKTSGRTSYEQYF
CDR3 DNA: TGCGCCAGCAAAACTAGCGGGAGGACTTCCTACGAGCAGTACTTC
J gene: TRBJ2-7
V gene: TRBV4-1
D gene: TRBD2
clone size: -
CDR3 length: 15

CDR3 protein: CATSVHRGLGTGELFF
CDR3 DNA: TGTGCCACCAGCGTTCACAGGGGGCTTGGAACCGGGGAGCTGTTTTTT
J gene: TRBJ2-2
V gene: TRBV15
D gene: TRBD1
clone size: once
CDR3 length: 16

CDR3 protein: CASSLNRGVLNTEAFF
CDR3 DNA: TGTGCCAGCAGCTTGAACAGGGGGGTCCTAAACACTGAAGCTTTCTTT
J gene: TRBJ1-1
V gene: TRBV5-8
D gene: TRBD1
clone size: -
CDR3 length: 16

CDR3 protein: CAWEREGHGNEQFF
CDR3 DNA: TGTGCCTGGGAACGGGAGGGCCACGGCAATGAGCAGTTCTTC
J gene: TRBJ2-1
V gene: TRBV30
D gene: TRBD2
clone size: -
CDR3 length: 14